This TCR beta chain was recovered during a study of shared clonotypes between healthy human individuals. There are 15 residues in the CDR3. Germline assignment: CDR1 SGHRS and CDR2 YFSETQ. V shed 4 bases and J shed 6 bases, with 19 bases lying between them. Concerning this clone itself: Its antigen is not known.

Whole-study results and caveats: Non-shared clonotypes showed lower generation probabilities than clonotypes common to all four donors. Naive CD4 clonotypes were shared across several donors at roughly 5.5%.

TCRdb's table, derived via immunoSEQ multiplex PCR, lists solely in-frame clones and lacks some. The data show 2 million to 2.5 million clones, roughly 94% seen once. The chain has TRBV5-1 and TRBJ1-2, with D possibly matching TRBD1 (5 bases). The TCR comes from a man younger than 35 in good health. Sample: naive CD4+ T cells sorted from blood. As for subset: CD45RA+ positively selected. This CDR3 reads CASSRQQGGIDGYTF. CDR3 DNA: TGCGCCAGCAGCCGTCAGCAGGGAGGCATTGATGGCTACACCTTC.